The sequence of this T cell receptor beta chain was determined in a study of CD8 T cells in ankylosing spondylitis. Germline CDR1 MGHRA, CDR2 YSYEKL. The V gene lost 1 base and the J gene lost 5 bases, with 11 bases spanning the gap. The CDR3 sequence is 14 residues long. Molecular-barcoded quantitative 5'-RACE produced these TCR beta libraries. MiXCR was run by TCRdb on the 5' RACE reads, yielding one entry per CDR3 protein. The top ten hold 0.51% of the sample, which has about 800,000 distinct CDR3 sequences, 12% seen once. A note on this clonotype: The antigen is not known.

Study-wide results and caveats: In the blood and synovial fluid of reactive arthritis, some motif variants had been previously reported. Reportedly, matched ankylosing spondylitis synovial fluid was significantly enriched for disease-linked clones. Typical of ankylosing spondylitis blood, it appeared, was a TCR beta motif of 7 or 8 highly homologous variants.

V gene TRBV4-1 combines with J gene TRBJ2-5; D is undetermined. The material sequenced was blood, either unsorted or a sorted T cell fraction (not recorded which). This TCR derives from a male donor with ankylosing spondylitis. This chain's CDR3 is CASSQVAAVETQYF. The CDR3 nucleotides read TGCGCCAGCAGCCAAGTCGCGGCGGTGGAGACCCAGTACTTC.